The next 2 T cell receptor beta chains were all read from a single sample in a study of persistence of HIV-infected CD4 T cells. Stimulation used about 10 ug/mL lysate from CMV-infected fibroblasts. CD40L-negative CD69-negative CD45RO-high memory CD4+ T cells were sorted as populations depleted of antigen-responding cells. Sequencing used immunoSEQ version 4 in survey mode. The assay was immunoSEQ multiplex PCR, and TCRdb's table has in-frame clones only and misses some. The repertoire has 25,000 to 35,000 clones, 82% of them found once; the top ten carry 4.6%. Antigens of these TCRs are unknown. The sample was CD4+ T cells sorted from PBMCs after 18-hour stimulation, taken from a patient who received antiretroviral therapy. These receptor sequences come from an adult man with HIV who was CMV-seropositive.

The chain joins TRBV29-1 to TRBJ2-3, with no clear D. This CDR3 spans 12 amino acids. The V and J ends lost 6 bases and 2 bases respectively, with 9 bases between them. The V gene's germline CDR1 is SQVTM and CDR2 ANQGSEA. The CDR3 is CSVVVTTDTQYF. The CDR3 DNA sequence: TGCAGCGTAGTGGTGACCACAGATACGCAGTATTTT.

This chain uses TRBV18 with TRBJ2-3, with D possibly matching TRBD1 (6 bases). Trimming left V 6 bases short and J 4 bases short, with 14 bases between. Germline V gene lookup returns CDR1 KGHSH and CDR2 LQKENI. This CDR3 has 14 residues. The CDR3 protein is CASSRGTRADTQYF. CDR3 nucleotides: TGTGCCAGCTCGCGAGGGACACGGGCAGATACGCAGTATTTT.